The rows below give T cell receptor beta chains drawn from one sample of a study of cytomegalovirus exposure and HLA in healthy donors. The data were produced by immunoSEQ multiplex PCR, yet TCRdb's version contains in-frame clones alone and is incomplete. The top ten clones hold less than 2.5% of a sample with more than 150,000 clones, 80% to 90% of them seen once. Sequenced sample: PBMCs. These receptors originate from a woman under 30 in good health and CMV-seronegative. Each CDR3 is given with its conserved first and last residue. D genes are given only for firm matches.

cdr3_nt: TGTGCCAGTGGGACAGTAGACTATGGCTACACCTTC; cdr3_aa: CASGTVDYGYTF; v_call: TRBV19; j_call: TRBJ1-2; d_call: TRBD1
cdr3_nt: TGTGCCAGCAGCGGACAGGGTGGAAACACCATATATTTT; cdr3_aa: CASSGQGGNTIYF; v_call: TRBV7-9; j_call: TRBJ1-3; d_call: TRBD1
cdr3_nt: TGTGCCTGGAGCATAAGGGGGGGAGGGTCACCCCTCCACTTT; cdr3_aa: CAWSIRGGGSPLHF; v_call: TRBV30; j_call: TRBJ1-6; d_call: NA
cdr3_nt: TGTGCCAGCGAGCAGGGAAGGACCGGGGAGCTGTTTTTT; cdr3_aa: CASEQGRTGELFF; v_call: TRBV2; j_call: TRBJ2-2; d_call: NA
cdr3_nt: TGTGCCAGCAGTTTATCGGGGGGTGGCTACACCTTC; cdr3_aa: CASSLSGGGYTF; v_call: TRBV28; j_call: TRBJ1-2; d_call: NA
cdr3_nt: TGTGCCAGCAGCGTAGCGGCGGGGGACACCATATATTTT; cdr3_aa: CASSVAAGDTIYF; v_call: TRBV9; j_call: TRBJ1-3; d_call: NA
cdr3_nt: TGTGCCAGCAGCGAGGGGGGACAGGGATCCTACGAGCAGTACTTC; cdr3_aa: CASSEGGQGSYEQYF; v_call: TRBV7-9; j_call: TRBJ2-7; d_call: TRBD1
cdr3_nt: TGTGCCACCAGCAGAGGGGTCGGCGGATACTCTGGAAACACCATATATTTT; cdr3_aa: CATSRGVGGYSGNTIYF; v_call: TRBV15; j_call: TRBJ1-3; d_call: NA
cdr3_nt: TGCGCCAGCAGCCAAGATCCCGGAGGGCCTGGTACCGGGGAGCTGTTTTTT; cdr3_aa: CASSQDPGGPGTGELFF; v_call: TRBV4-3; j_call: TRBJ2-2; d_call: NA
cdr3_nt: TGCAGCACAACAGGGGGCGCTTACACCGGGGAGCTGTTTTTT; cdr3_aa: CSTTGGAYTGELFF; v_call: TRBV29-1; j_call: TRBJ2-2; d_call: TRBD1